This is a list of T cell receptor beta chains from one sample in a study of T cells in Graves' hyperthyroidism and ophthalmopathy. TCRdb fed the multiplex PCR reads into MiXCR, producing one record per CDR3 protein. The table shows 250,000 to 300,000 distinct CDR3 sequences, with roughly 13% occurring only once. Sequenced material: blood. The receptors originated from a woman in her 40s with Graves' hyperthyroidism. Both conserved end residues are part of each CDR3. The D gene is left open where the match is weak. Clone size, where shown, is once, few, many, or a class for clones that have expanded.

V	length	D	size	J	DNA	CDR3
TRBV7-9	13	TRBD1	many	TRBJ1-1	TGTGCCAGCAGCTTCGACAGGGCCACTGAAGCTTTCTTT	CASSFDRATEAFF
TRBV27	14	TRBD2	many	TRBJ2-5	TGTGCCAGCACTAGAGCGGGAGGGGGAGAGACCCAGTACTTC	CASTRAGGGETQYF
TRBV16	15	-	many	TRBJ1-2	TGTGCCAGCAGCCAACGACAGTTAGCTAACTATGGCTACACCTTC	CASSQRQLANYGYTF
TRBV11-2	14	-	many	TRBJ2-1	TGTGCCAGCAGCCCTAGACTAGTCTACAATGAGCAGTTCTTC	CASSPRLVYNEQFF
TRBV3-1	14	-	many	TRBJ2-1	TGTGCCAGCAGCCAAGATGACCATCTGGTTGAGCAGTTCTTC	CASSQDDHLVEQFF
TRBV5-8	15	-	many	TRBJ1-2	TGTGCCAGCAGCGGCCCGGGGAGGAGGGGCTATGGCTACACCTTC	CASSGPGRRGYGYTF
TRBV27	15	TRBD1	-	TRBJ1-6	TGTGCCAGCAGTTCCCCAGGGGGTCGCAATTCACCCCTCCACTTT	CASSSPGGRNSPLHF
TRBV12-3/TRBV12-4	15	-	many	TRBJ2-2	TGTGCCAGCAGTTTACGGGGGGCGGGCACCGGGGAGCTGTTTTTT	CASSLRGAGTGELFF
TRBV7-9	15	TRBD2	many	TRBJ2-5	TGTGCCAGCAGCCTAGCGGGAGCGTTGCAAGAGACCCAGTACTTC	CASSLAGALQETQYF
TRBV2	13	TRBD2	few	TRBJ2-2	TGTGCCAGCGCTAGCGGGAGCTCCGGGGAGCTGTTTTTT	CASASGSSGELFF
TRBV19	15	TRBD1	few	TRBJ2-7	TGTGCCAGTAGTAAAATCGAGGGACAGGCCTACGAGCAGTACTTC	CASSKIEGQAYEQYF
TRBV20-1	14	-	many	TRBJ2-7	TGCAGTGCTAGATCGGGCTATAGCTCCTACGAGCAGTACTTC	CSARSGYSSYEQYF
TRBV10-3	14	-	many	TRBJ1-2	TGTGCCATCAGTGAGAGTTCACAGGGATGGGGCTACACCTTC	CAISESSQGWGYTF
TRBV7-8	16	-	-	TRBJ2-7	TGTGCCAGCAGCTTAGAATGGTTGGACAGCCCTTACGAGCAGTACTTC	CASSLEWLDSPYEQYF
TRBV5-1	17	TRBD1	-	TRBJ2-1	TGCGCCAGCAGATTGATCCCCTCGGGACAGGGTAAGAATGAGCAGTTCTTC	CASRLIPSGQGKNEQFF
TRBV5-5	13	TRBD1	many	TRBJ1-2	TGTGCCAGCAGCATCACAGGGGAAGCTGGCTACACCTTC	CASSITGEAGYTF
TRBV12-3/TRBV12-4	15	-	many	TRBJ1-5	TGTGCCAGCAGTCTCGACCCTAGAGATGGTCAGCCCCAGCATTTT	CASSLDPRDGQPQHF
TRBV11-2	17	TRBD2	-	TRBJ2-5	TGTGCCAGCAGCTCAGATATAGCGGGAGGGCAGGGAGAGACCCAGTACTTC	CASSSDIAGGQGETQYF
TRBV20-1	12	TRBD2	-	TRBJ2-7	TGCAGTGCTAGGCTAGTAGCGGGAGAGCAGTACTTC	CSARLVAGEQYF
TRBV4-1	14	-	-	TRBJ2-5	TGCGCCAGCAGCCAAGATAGACGGCAAGAGACCCAGTACTTC	CASSQDRRQETQYF
TRBV2	13	-	many	TRBJ2-1	TGTGCCAGCATGAAGGAGCTTGACAATGAGCAGTTCTTC	CASMKELDNEQFF
TRBV2	14	TRBD1	many	TRBJ2-7	TGTGCCAGCAGTTGGGACAGGGTCTCCTACGAGCAGTACTTC	CASSWDRVSYEQYF
TRBV14	15	TRBD1	many	TRBJ2-5	TGTGCCAGCAGCCAAGAAGGGAACAGGGGAAGGACCCAGTACTTC	CASSQEGNRGRTQYF
TRBV3-1	17	TRBD2	many	TRBJ2-7	TGTGCCAGCAGCCAACCTAGCGGGGGCTCTCCGGCCTACGAGCAGTACTTC	CASSQPSGGSPAYEQYF
TRBV12-3/TRBV12-4	16	TRBD2	-	TRBJ2-7	TGTGCCAGCAGTACCCGACTAGCGGGAGGGTCCTACGAGCAGTACTTC	CASSTRLAGGSYEQYF
TRBV7-2	16	TRBD2	-	TRBJ2-3	TGTGCCAGCAGCTTGGGGAGCGGGAGGGCAGGAGATACGCAGTATTTT	CASSLGSGRAGDTQYF
TRBV20-1	12	-	many	TRBJ2-5	TGCAGTGCGGGACCACTCCCGGAGACCCAGTACTTC	CSAGPLPETQYF
TRBV4-1	13	-	few	TRBJ2-7	TGCGCCAGCAGCCCTTGGGACCCAGGGGAGCAGTACTTC	CASSPWDPGEQYF
TRBV30	14	TRBD1	many	TRBJ1-1	TGTGCCTGGAGTGTTGGAGGGGGCGCCACTGAAGCTTTCTTT	CAWSVGGGATEAFF
TRBV2	18	TRBD2	many	TRBJ2-3	TGTGCCAGCAGTGAAGCGCGTATAGCGGGAGGGCCGAGGGATACGCAGTATTTT	CASSEARIAGGPRDTQYF
TRBV15	16	-	-	TRBJ2-2	TGTGCCACCAGCAGGGAGACTGCTCGAGGAGCCGGGGAGCTGTTTTTT	CATSRETARGAGELFF
TRBV20-1	14	TRBD1	few	TRBJ1-5	TGCAGTGCCCCAGACAGGGGGCGGAATCAGCCCCAGCATTTT	CSAPDRGRNQPQHF
TRBV11-3	14	-	many	TRBJ2-3	TGTGCCAGCAGTCCGGCGGCGGGCACAGATACGCAGTATTTT	CASSPAAGTDTQYF
TRBV27	14	TRBD1	once	TRBJ2-1	TGTGCCAGCAGTTTATGGGCTGGCAAACAGGGGCAGCTCTTC	CASSLWAGKQGQLF
TRBV6-2/TRBV6-3	15	TRBD2	few	TRBJ2-3	TGTGCCAGCAGACGTCCTAGCGGTCCCACAGATACGCAGTATTTT	CASRRPSGPTDTQYF
TRBV20-1	15	-	once	TRBJ1-3	TGCAGTGCTAGTCTAGGGGGGGCGGGCGGAAACACCATATATTTT	CSASLGGAGGNTIYF
TRBV6-1	13	-	many	TRBJ2-3	TGTGCCTCTAGACTAGTGGGCACAGATACGCAGTATTTT	CASRLVGTDTQYF
TRBV14	16	-	many	TRBJ2-1	TGTGCCAGCAGCCAAGGAACTAGGGGGGTATGGAATGAGCAGTTCTTC	CASSQGTRGVWNEQFF
TRBV14	16	TRBD2	-	TRBJ2-5	TGTGCCAGCAGCGAAGGACTAGCGGCCCACCAAGAGACCCAGTACTTC	CASSEGLAAHQETQYF
TRBV3-1	12	-	many	TRBJ1-5	TGTGCCAGCAGCACCCGGGGTCAGCCCCAGCATTTT	CASSTRGQPQHF
TRBV10-3	14	-	-	TRBJ1-6	TGTGCCATCAGTGAGACCAGGGGTAATTCACCCCTCCACTTT	CAISETRGNSPLHF
TRBV28	14	-	many	TRBJ1-4	TGTGCCAGCAGTAGGTCTACCTTAAATGAAAAACTGTTTTTT	CASSRSTLNEKLFF
TRBV28	17	TRBD2	many	TRBJ2-3	TGTGCCAGCAGTTTATTCCCTAGCGGGAGCGGTACAGATACGCAGTATTTT	CASSLFPSGSGTDTQYF
TRBV6-1	16	TRBD1	many	TRBJ1-2	TGTGCCAGCAGTCAGACCCCCCTCGGGACAGGGGTTGGCTACACCTTC	CASSQTPLGTGVGYTF
TRBV7-2	17	TRBD1	many	TRBJ2-3	TGTGCCAGCAGCTTATATAGGGGGCGTCGTATCTCAGATACGCAGTATTTT	CASSLYRGRRISDTQYF
TRBV20-1	13	-	-	TRBJ2-7	TGCAGTGCTAGAGATGGAGGGGCCTACGAGCAGTACTTC	CSARDGGAYEQYF
TRBV29-1	14	TRBD1	-	TRBJ2-7	TGCAGCGTTGAATCCCCAGGGGGCTCCTACGAGCAGTACTTC	CSVESPGGSYEQYF
TRBV28	13	-	few	TRBJ2-7	TGTGCCAGCAGTCCCTCACACAACTACGAGCAGTACTTC	CASSPSHNYEQYF
TRBV2	14	TRBD1	many	TRBJ1-6	TGTGCCAGCAGAGATCGACAGGGCTATTCACCCCTCCACTTT	CASRDRQGYSPLHF
TRBV19	14	-	once	TRBJ2-2	TGTGCCAGTAGCATTAGATTATCCACCGGGGAGCTGTTTTTT	CASSIRLSTGELFF
TRBV10-3	15	TRBD2	many	TRBJ2-7	TGTGCCATCAGTGAGTCGCTAGCGGAGTCCTACGAGCAGTACTTC	CAISESLAESYEQYF
TRBV5-1	15	TRBD1	many	TRBJ1-4	TGCGCCAGCAGCCTAAATGGGGACAGACGAGAAAAACTGTTTTTT	CASSLNGDRREKLFF
TRBV19	14	-	few	TRBJ2-6	TGTGCCAGTAGTATTCAAACTGGGGCCAACGTCCTGACTTTC	CASSIQTGANVLTF
TRBV28	13	-	-	TRBJ1-5	TGTGCCAGCAGTTTGAGCGACAATCAGCCCCAGCATTTT	CASSLSDNQPQHF
TRBV28	13	-	-	TRBJ1-1	TGTGCCAGCAGTTTTCGGGCAGAGATTGAAGCTTTCTTT	CASSFRAEIEAFF